This T cell receptor beta chain was sequenced in a study of T-cell memory formation after mild COVID-19. Study-level findings and limits: Of the contracting clones, CD4+ ones lay mainly in CM and EM, and CD8+ ones in EMRA. Pre-infection memory contained some responding clones, which suggested that cross-reactive memory had joined. What remained unconfirmed was the SARS-CoV-2 specificity of second-wave clones peaking on day 37.

This clonotype appeared a few times. Antigen specificity is unknown. Employing constant-segment primers, 5'RACE generated TCR alpha and TCR beta cDNA libraries bearing sample barcodes and UMIs. Each CDR3 protein gets one entry after TCRdb re-called the 5' RACE reads with MiXCR. The sample contains 150,000 to 200,000 distinct CDR3 sequences, about 9.9% of which appear only once. Per germline, CDR1 MDHEN and CDR2 SYDVKM. V lost 3 bases and J lost 2, with 15 bases in between. This CDR3 region has 16 residues. The receptor was derived from a man aged 18-30 years who had mild COVID-19 (a few samples of this study predate the infection). Cell type and time point are not known. V is TRBV28 and J is TRBJ2-3; perhaps TRBD2 as D (5 bases). The sequencing sample was made of PBMCs or a T cell subset sorted from them (not recorded which). Here the CDR3 reads CASSFIEGAPTDTQYF. The DNA of the CDR3 is TGTGCCAGCAGTTTTATTGAGGGTGCCCCCACAGATACGCAGTATTTT.